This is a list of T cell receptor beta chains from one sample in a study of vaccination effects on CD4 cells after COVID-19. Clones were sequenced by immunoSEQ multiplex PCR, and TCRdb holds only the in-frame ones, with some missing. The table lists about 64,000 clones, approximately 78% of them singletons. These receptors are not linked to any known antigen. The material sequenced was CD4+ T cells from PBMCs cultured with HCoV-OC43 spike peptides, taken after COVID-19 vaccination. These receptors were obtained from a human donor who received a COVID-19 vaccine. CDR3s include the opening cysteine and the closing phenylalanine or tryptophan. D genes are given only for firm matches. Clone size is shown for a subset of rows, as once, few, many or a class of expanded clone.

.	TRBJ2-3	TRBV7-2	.	CASSPTGLTDTQYF	TGTGCCAGCAGCCCAACCGGACTGACAGATACGCAGTATTTT
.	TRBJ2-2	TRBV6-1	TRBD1	CASSGAWPGQGKNTGELFF	TGTGCCAGCAGTGGAGCTTGGCCGGGACAGGGAAAGAACACCGGGGAGCTGTTTTTT
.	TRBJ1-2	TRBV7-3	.	CASSPLGVSAQNGYTF	TGTGCCAGCAGCCCTCTGGGGGTCTCCGCCCAGAATGGCTACACCTTC
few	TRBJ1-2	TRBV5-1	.	CASSLDWAGRNYGYTF	TGCGCCAGCAGCTTGGATTGGGCGGGACGCAACTATGGCTACACCTTC
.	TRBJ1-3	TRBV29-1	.	CSVEDQADTIYF	TGCAGCGTTGAAGATCAGGCTGACACCATATATTTT
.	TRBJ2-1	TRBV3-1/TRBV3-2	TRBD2	CASSQGRGGLRNNEQFF	TGTGCCAGCAGCCAAGGCCGGGGGGGTTTAAGGAACAATGAGCAGTTCTTC
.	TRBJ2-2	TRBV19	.	CASSILSGGPGELFF	TGTGCCAGTAGTATCTTGTCCGGGGGTCCCGGGGAGCTGTTTTTT
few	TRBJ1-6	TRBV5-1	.	CASSWGLQENNSPLHF	TGCGCCAGCAGCTGGGGGTTACAGGAGAATAATTCACCCCTCCACTTT
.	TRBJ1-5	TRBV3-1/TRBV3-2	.	CASSPPGAGNQPQHF	TGTGCCAGCAGCCCCCCGGGGGCGGGCAATCAGCCCCAGCATTTT
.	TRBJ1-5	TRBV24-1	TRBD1	CATSDHTGGSNQPQHF	TGTGCCACCAGTGACCATACAGGGGGGAGCAATCAGCCCCAGCATTTT
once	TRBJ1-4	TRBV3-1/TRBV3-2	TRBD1	CASSQKDRGPTNEKLFF	TGTGCCAGCAGCCAAAAGGACAGGGGGCCAACTAATGAAAAACTGTTTTTT
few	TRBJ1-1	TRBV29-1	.	CSVEEGQATEAFF	TGCAGCGTTGAAGAAGGCCAGGCGACTGAAGCTTTCTTT
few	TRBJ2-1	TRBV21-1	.	CASSNTTGTGDRGNEQFF	TGTGCCAGCAGCAACACCACCGGGACAGGGGACAGAGGCAATGAGCAGTTCTTC
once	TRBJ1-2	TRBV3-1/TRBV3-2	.	CASSQEVSNYGYTF	TGTGCCAGCAGCCAAGAGGTCAGCAACTATGGCTACACCTTC
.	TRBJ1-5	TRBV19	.	CASKTRGGPSGNQPQHF	TGTGCCAGTAAAACCCGGGGAGGGCCAAGTGGCAATCAGCCCCAGCATTTT
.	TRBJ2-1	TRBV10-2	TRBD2	CASSAGGNEQFF	TGCGCCAGCAGTGCCGGGGGGAATGAGCAGTTCTTC
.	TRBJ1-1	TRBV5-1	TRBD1	CASSQGTENTEAFF	TGCGCCAGCAGCCAAGGGACAGAGAACACTGAAGCTTTCTTT
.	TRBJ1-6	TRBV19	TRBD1	CASSGRDRGLSPLHF	TGTGCCAGTAGTGGGCGAGACAGGGGGCTATCACCCCTCCACTTT
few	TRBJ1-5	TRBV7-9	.	CASSQDNQPQHF	TGTGCCAGCAGCCAAGATAATCAGCCCCAGCATTTT
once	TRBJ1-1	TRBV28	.	CASSFRRNTEAFF	TGTGCCAGCAGTTTTAGGAGGAACACTGAAGCTTTCTTT
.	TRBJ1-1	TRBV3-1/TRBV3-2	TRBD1	CASSLLTGGGGEAFF	TGTGCCAGCAGCCTTTTGACAGGGGGCGGAGGTGAAGCTTTCTTT
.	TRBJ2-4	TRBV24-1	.	CATSSGPTNIQYF	TGTGCCACCAGTTCGGGGCCTACGAACATTCAGTACTTC
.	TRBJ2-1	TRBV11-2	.	CASSPNRDEQFF	TGTGCCAGCAGCCCCAATCGCGATGAGCAGTTCTTC
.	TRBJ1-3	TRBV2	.	CASSDTYSGNTIYF	TGTGCCAGCAGTGATACGTACTCTGGAAACACCATATATTTT
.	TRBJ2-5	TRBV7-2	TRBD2	CASSFGLAGKETQYF	TGTGCCAGCAGCTTCGGACTAGCGGGGAAAGAGACCCAGTACTTC
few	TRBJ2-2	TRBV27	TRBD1	CASSSIRGSPNTGELFF	TGTGCCAGCAGTTCGATCAGGGGGTCCCCGAACACCGGGGAGCTGTTTTTT
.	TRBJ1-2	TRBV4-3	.	CASTKQQGGRSGYTF	TGCGCCAGCACCAAACAACAGGGAGGCCGTAGTGGCTACACCTTC
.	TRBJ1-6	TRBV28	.	CASKSAQVHSPLHF	TGTGCCAGCAAGTCGGCGCAGGTACATTCACCCCTCCACTTT
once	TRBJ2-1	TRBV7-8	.	CASSLGLGGNEQFF	TGTGCCAGCAGCTTAGGACTAGGCGGGAATGAGCAGTTCTTC
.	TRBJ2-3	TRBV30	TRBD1	CAWSVGQGGTDTQYF	TGTGCCTGGAGTGTCGGACAGGGGGGCACAGATACGCAGTATTTT
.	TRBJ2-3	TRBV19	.	CASSAYTDTQYF	TGTGCCAGTAGTGCCTACACAGATACGCAGTATTTT
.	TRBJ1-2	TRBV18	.	CASSGGSGLRVYGYTF	TGTGCCAGCTCCGGGGGGTCCGGACTCAGGGTCTATGGCTACACCTTC
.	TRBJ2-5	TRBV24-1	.	CATGPGQGQETQYF	TGTGCCACGGGACCGGGTCAGGGCCAGGAGACCCAGTACTTC
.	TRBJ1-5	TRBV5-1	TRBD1	CASSSGQGSNQPQHF	TGCGCCAGCAGCTCCGGACAGGGAAGCAATCAGCCCCAGCATTTT
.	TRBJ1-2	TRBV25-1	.	CASSPQIHLGGYTF	TGTGCCAGCAGTCCCCAGATCCACCTGGGGGGCTACACCTTC
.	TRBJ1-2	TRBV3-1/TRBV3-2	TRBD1	CASSQVAGGGLLTF	TGTGCCAGCAGCCAAGTAGCAGGGGGCGGGTTGCTCACCTTC
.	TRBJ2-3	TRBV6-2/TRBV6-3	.	CASSYRISSTDTQYF	TGTGCCAGCAGTTATAGGATTTCTAGCACAGATACGCAGTATTTT
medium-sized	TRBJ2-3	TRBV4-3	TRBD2	CASSYGGGNTDTQYF	TGCGCCAGCAGCTACGGGGGGGGTAACACAGATACGCAGTATTTT
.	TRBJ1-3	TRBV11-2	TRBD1	CASSSHHEGTVNSGNTIYF	TGTGCCAGCAGCTCGCATCACGAGGGGACAGTTAACTCTGGAAACACCATATATTTT
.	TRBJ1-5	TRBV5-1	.	CASSEFSNQPQHF	TGCGCCAGCAGCGAATTTAGCAATCAGCCCCAGCATTTT
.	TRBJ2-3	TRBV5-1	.	CASSLAQSTDTQYF	TGCGCCAGCAGCTTGGCGCAGAGCACAGATACGCAGTATTTT
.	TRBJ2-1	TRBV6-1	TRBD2	CASSVLAGGSSYNEQFF	TGTGCCAGCAGTGTTTTAGCGGGGGGCAGCTCCTACAATGAGCAGTTCTTC
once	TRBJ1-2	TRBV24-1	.	CATSGESSPYGYTF	TGTGCCACCAGTGGTGAATCTAGCCCCTATGGCTACACCTTC
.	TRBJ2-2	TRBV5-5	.	CASSFLRSGAANTGELFF	TGTGCCAGCAGCTTTCTGAGGTCCGGGGCCGCGAACACCGGGGAGCTGTTTTTT
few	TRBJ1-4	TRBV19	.	CASSRATNEKLFF	TGTGCCAGTAGTCGCGCTACTAATGAAAAACTGTTTTTT
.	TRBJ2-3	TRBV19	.	CASSTFARGGTDTQYF	TGTGCCAGTAGTACTTTTGCGCGGGGCGGCACAGATACGCAGTATTTT
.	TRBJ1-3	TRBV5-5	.	CASSLRGAVSSGNTIYF	TGTGCCAGCAGCTTGCGGGGGGCTGTTTCCTCTGGAAACACCATATATTTT
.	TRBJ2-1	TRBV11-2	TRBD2	CASSLGRLAGEYNEQFF	TGTGCCAGCAGCTTAGGCCGGCTAGCGGGGGAATACAATGAGCAGTTCTTC
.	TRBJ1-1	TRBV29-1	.	CSVPLGAGRGSTEAFF	TGCAGCGTCCCCCTTGGGGCAGGCCGGGGAAGCACTGAAGCTTTCTTT
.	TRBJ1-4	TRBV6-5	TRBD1	CASKQGVNEKLFF	TGTGCCAGTAAACAGGGGGTTAATGAAAAACTGTTTTTT
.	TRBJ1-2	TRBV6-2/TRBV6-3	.	CASSQGLSYGYTF	TGTGCCAGCAGTCAGGGTTTGAGCTATGGCTACACCTTC
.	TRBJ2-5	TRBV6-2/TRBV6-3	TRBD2	CASSYGRGGIQETQYF	TGTGCCAGCAGTTACGGGCGGGGGGGAATCCAAGAGACCCAGTACTTC
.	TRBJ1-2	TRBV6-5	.	CASFGAGVNYGYTF	TGTGCCAGCTTTGGGGCAGGGGTTAACTATGGCTACACCTTC
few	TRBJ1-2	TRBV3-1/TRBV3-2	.	CASSHWSSYGYTF	TGTGCCAGCAGCCATTGGAGTAGCTATGGCTACACCTTC
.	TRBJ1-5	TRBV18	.	CASSSGRFKPQHF	TGTGCCAGCTCATCTGGACGGTTCAAACCCCAGCATTTT
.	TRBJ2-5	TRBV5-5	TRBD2	CASSLGLAGGRETQYF	TGTGCCAGCAGCCTCGGGCTAGCGGGGGGCCGGGAGACCCAGTACTTC
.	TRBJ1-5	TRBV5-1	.	CASSLDAGGSNQPQHF	TGCGCCAGCAGCTTGGACGCAGGAGGGAGCAATCAGCCCCAGCATTTT
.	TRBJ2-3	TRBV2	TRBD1	CASSAGTGLTDTQYF	TGTGCCAGCAGTGCCGGGACAGGGCTCACAGATACGCAGTATTTT
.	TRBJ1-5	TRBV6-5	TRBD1	CASSFLQGANQPQHF	TGTGCCAGCAGTTTCCTCCAGGGGGCCAATCAGCCCCAGCATTTT